Given below is one TCR beta chain in context. The data were taken from a study of blood T cell repertoires in COVID-19. Study as a whole: The study drew acute and convalescent COVID-19 samples from the United States, Italy and Spain. The cDNA or gDNA used as material had been derived from T cells, B-cell-depleted T cells, or PBMCs.

Authors' methods: Nucleated cell counts were estimated from reference gene primer amplification. Here immunoSEQ multiplex PCR was the method, and the copy in TCRdb shows in-frame clones only, minus some. The DNA was the basis for D and trimming; V, J and clone size are from that table. This table holds approximately 100,000 clones, roughly 87% found once. Trimming pared 4 bases from V and 8 bases from J, leaving 11 bases between. CDR3 length: 11 amino acids. Per the germline V gene, CDR1 is SQVTM and CDR2 is ANQGSEA. The source is an older woman with acute or convalescent COVID-19. Input material: peripheral blood. The chain recombines TRBV29-1 with TRBJ1-2, with D possibly TRBD1 on 6 matching bases. The CDR3 sequence is CSVGRQEGYTF. The CDR3, as DNA: TGCAGCGTTGGAAGACAGGAGGGCTACACCTTC.